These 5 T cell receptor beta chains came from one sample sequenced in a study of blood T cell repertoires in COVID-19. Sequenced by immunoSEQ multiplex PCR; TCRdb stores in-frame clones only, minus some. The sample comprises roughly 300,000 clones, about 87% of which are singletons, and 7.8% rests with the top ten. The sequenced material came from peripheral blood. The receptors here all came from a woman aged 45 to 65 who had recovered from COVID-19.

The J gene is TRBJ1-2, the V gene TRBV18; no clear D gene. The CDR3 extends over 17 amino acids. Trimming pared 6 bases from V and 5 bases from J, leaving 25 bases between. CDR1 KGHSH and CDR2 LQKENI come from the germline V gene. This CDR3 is CASSRGRASAVYYGYTF. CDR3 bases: TGTGCCAGCTCCAGAGGGAGAGCCTCGGCGGTCTATTATGGCTACACCTTC.

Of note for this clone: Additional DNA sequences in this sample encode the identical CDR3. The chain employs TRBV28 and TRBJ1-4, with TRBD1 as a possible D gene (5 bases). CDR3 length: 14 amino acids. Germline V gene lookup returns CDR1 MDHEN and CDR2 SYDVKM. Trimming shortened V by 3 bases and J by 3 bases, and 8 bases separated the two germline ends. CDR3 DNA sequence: TGTGCCAGCAGTTTGGGGGGTGCTAATGAAAAACTGTTTTTT. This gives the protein CASSLGGANEKLFF.

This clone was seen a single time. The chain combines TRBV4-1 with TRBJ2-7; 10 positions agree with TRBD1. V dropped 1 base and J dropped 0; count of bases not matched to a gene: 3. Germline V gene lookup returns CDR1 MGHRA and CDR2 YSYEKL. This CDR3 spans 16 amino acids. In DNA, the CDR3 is TGCGCCAGCAGCCAAGGTGGACAGGGGGTCTCCTACGAGCAGTACTTC. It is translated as CASSQGGQGVSYEQYF.

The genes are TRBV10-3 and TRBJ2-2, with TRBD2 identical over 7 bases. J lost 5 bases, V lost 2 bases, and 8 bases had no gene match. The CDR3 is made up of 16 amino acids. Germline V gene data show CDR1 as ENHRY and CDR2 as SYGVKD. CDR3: CAISENVGGTTGELFF. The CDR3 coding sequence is TGTGCCATCAGTGAGAATGTGGGAGGGACGACCGGGGAGCTGTTTTTT.

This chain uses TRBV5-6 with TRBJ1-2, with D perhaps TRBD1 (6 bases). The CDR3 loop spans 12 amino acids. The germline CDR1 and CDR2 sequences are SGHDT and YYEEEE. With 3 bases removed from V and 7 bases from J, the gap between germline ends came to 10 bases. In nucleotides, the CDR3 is TGTGCCAGCAGCTCACAGGGAAGTGGCTACACCTTC. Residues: CASSSQGSGYTF.